This T cell receptor beta chain was profiled in a study of T cell responses to AZD1222 COVID-19 vaccine. Study-level points and caveats: Just a handful of people given AZD1222 tested seropositive at baseline. The repertoires were collected only after the peak T cell response. Females made up more of the donors, who were largely white British, and clonal diversity may have come out too low. Reportedly, close to half of spike-specific TCRs are directed against unmutated variant regions.

Method: immunoSEQ multiplex PCR; TCRdb's copy keeps in-frame clones and lacks some. The top ten hold around 4.5% of the sample, which has about 83,000 clones, roughly 88% seen once. On this clone: Antigen unknown.

This CDR3 has 15 amino acids. The germline gives CDR1 SGHKS, CDR2 YYEKEE (reference sequence). V was clipped by 0 bases and J by 1 base; unmatched bases: 3. This receptor was obtained from an adult in good health. The rearrangement joins TRBV5-5 to TRBJ1-2; TRBD1 agrees at 7 bases. This sample comprised peripheral blood, obtained on day 0 of MenACWY control vaccination. DNA for the CDR3: TGTGCCAGCAGCTTGGCGGGACAGCTTAACTATGGCTACACCTTC. It codes for CASSLAGQLNYGYTF.